The sample holds one count of the clone carrying this TCR beta chain. The assay was immunoSEQ multiplex PCR, and TCRdb's table has in-frame clones only and misses some. The profile shows 140,000 or so clones, roughly 89% of them singletons. This entry is derived from a study of blood T cell repertoires in COVID-19. Sequencing used peripheral blood. The receptor comes from a woman aged 45-59 years with acute or convalescent COVID-19.

Written as DNA, the CDR3 is TGTGCCACCAATGGGCGGGCCGGCGTAGGAGAGCAGTACTTC. Residues: CATNGRAGVGEQYF. The chain joins TRBV19 to TRBJ2-7, with a possible D match to TRBD2 (5 bases). Germline V CDR1 and CDR2: LNHDA, SQIVND (reference sequence). Trimming cost V 10 bases and J 7 bases, with 23 bases left between them. CDR3 length equals 14 residues. Full variable domain (remainder filled in from reference TRBV19 and TRBJ2-7): DGGITQSPKYLFRKEGQNVTLSCEQNLNHDAMYWYRQDPGQGLRLIYYSQIVNDFQKGDIAEGYSVSREKKESFPLTVTSAQKNPTAFYLCATNGRAGVGEQYFGPGTRLTVT.